What follows are 20 T cell receptor beta chains derived from one specimen sequenced in a study of CD8+ T cells in alopecia areata. Sequencing relied on a cDNA template that was reverse transcribed from extracted RNA. The data were produced by immunoSEQ multiplex PCR, yet TCRdb's version contains in-frame clones alone and is incomplete. The sample lists fewer than 250,000 clones, approximately 47% occurring once. The treatment was: oral pan-JAK inhibitor, 5-10 mg twice daily. The sequenced sample was CD4+ T cells sorted from blood, obtained at approximately week 36, from a patient treated with tofacitinib. These TCRs come from a human donor with alopecia areata.

This rearrangement joins TRBV5-1 to TRBJ2-2; no clear D. CDR1 and CDR2 from the germline V gene are SGHRS and YFSETQ. Trimming left V 5 bases short and J 2 bases short, with 13 bases between. The CDR3 runs 15 residues. CDR3 sequence (DNA): TGCGCCAGCAGTAGAGTCACGACAAACACCGGGGAGCTGTTTTTT. Its translation is CASSRVTTNTGELFF. The variable domain in full, with the rest retrieved from reference TRBV5-1 and TRBJ2-2, is KAGVTQTPRYLIKTRGQQVTLSCSPISGHRSVSWYQQTPGQGLQFLFEYFSETQRNKGNFPGRFSGRQFSNSRSEMNVSTLELGDSALYLCASSRVTTNTGELFFGEGSRLTVL.

The DNA for the CDR3 is TGTGCCAGCAGTTTGGCACTTTCCACCGGGGAGCTGTTTTTT. It specifies CASSLALSTGELFF. The chain employs TRBV6-5 and TRBJ2-2; D unresolved. This CDR3 contains 14 residues. Germline lookup yields CDR1 MNHEY and CDR2 SVGAGI. The V end was cut by 4 bases, the J end by 4 bases, with 10 bases between.

This clone was seen a handful of times. The chain uses TRBV4-1 and TRBJ2-2; D ambiguous. The germline V gene has CDR1 MGHRA and CDR2 YSYEKL. V was shortened by 6 bases and J by 2 bases, with 10 bases between the two germline ends. This CDR3 is built from 14 residues. The CDR3 loop is CASREQENTGELFF. CDR3 coding DNA: TGCGCCAGCAGAGAACAAGAAAACACCGGGGAGCTGTTTTTT.

The V gene is TRBV27, the J gene TRBJ1-4; TRBD1 matches at 7 bases. CDR1 MNHEY and CDR2 SMNVEV come from the germline V gene (reference sequence). V shed 5 bases and J 7 bases; nucleotides not matched to a gene: 1. The length of the CDR3 is 12 residues. This chain's CDR3 is CASSNRGEKLFF. CDR3 nucleotides: TGTGCCAGCAGTAACAGGGGTGAAAAACTGTTTTTT. Drawing the rest from reference TRBV27 and TRBJ1-4, the complete variable domain is EAQVTQNPRYLITVTGKKLTVTCSQNMNHEYMSWYRQDPGLGLRQIYYSMNVEVTDKGDVPEGYKVSRKEKRNFPLILESPSPNQTSLYFCASSNRGEKLFFGSGTQLSVL.

This rearrangement joins TRBV7-9 to TRBJ2-5, with TRBD2 matching 13 bases. The CDR3 contains 19 residues. Germline values: CDR1 SEHNR, CDR2 FQNEAQ (reference sequence). V gave up 5 bases and J gave up 5 bases; unmatched junction bases: 17. CDR3 protein: CASSDNRKPGLAGLETQYF. The DNA for the CDR3 is TGTGCCAGCAGCGATAACAGAAAACCGGGACTAGCGGGACTGGAGACCCAGTACTTC.

The chain is built from TRBV5-1 and TRBJ2-6, with no clear D. The ends were cut back, 2 bases at V and 5 bases at J, with 8 bases in the middle. Germline lookup yields CDR1 SGHRS and CDR2 YFSETQ. The CDR3 covers 14 residues. DNA of the CDR3: TGCGCCAGCAGCTTTAATACGAGGGCCAACGTCCTGACTTTC. Encoded protein: CASSFNTRANVLTF.

J is TRBJ2-7 and V is TRBV4-3; TRBD2 matches 11 bases. Looked up from germline, CDR1 is LGHNA and CDR2 is YSLEER. The CDR3 has 16 amino acids. V lost 3 bases, J lost 9 bases, and 13 bases stayed unmatched. CDR3 in amino acids: CASSQDSGTSGPGQYF. The DNA for the CDR3 is TGCGCCAGCAGCCAGGACTCCGGGACTAGCGGCCCCGGGCAGTACTTC.

This chain uses TRBV7-8 with TRBJ2-1, with D uncertain. The ends were cut back, 5 bases at V and 6 bases at J, with 8 bases in the middle. The length of the CDR3 is 12 residues. CDR1 and CDR2 from the germline V gene are SGHVS and FQNEAQ. CDR3 sequence: CASSTNINEQFF. DNA of the CDR3: TGTGCCAGCAGCACCAACATCAATGAGCAGTTCTTC.

This chain links TRBV11-2 with TRBJ2-7; D is ambiguous. The germline gives CDR1 SGHAT, CDR2 FQNNGV. The CDR3 is 11 residues long. Deletions cut 1 base from V and 5 bases from J, with 3 bases between. This CDR3 is CASSLGHEQYF. The CDR3 DNA reads TGTGCCAGCAGCTTAGGTCACGAGCAGTACTTC. Based on the CDR3 plus reference TRBV11-2 and TRBJ2-7, the full variable domain is EAGVAQSPRYKIIEKRQSVAFWCNPISGHATLYWYQQILGQGPKLLIQFQNNGVVDDSQLPKDRFSAERLKGVDSTLKIQPAKLEDSAVYLCASSLGHEQYFGPGTRLTVT.

The chain employs TRBV29-1 and TRBJ2-1; the match to TRBD2 covers 7 bases. After removal of 5 bases from V and 7 bases from J, the junction contained 5 bases not matched to a gene. Germline CDR1 reads SQVTM; CDR2 reads ANQGSEA. This CDR3 has 12 amino acids. CDR3 bases: TGCAGCGTTCTGGGGGGGAGGAATGAGCAGTTCTTC. It specifies CSVLGGRNEQFF.

This clone was counted between two and nine times. The rearrangement uses TRBV29-1 and TRBJ2-1; D might be TRBD2 (6 bases). CDR3 length equals 16 residues. The germline CDR1 and CDR2 sequences are SQVTM and ANQGSEA. V lost 1 base to trimming and J lost 0 bases, with 13 bases between them. The CDR3: CSVEVGDGSSYNEQFF. The CDR3 nucleotides are TGCAGCGTTGAAGTTGGAGACGGGAGCTCCTACAATGAGCAGTTCTTC.

This chain links TRBV30 with TRBJ1-5; the D gene is possibly TRBD1 (5 bases). Per the germline V gene, CDR1 is GTSNPN and CDR2 is SVGIG (reference sequence). V was pared by 5 bases and J by 0 bases, with 11 bases between. The CDR3 spans 14 residues. CDR3 nucleotides: TGTGCCTGGGCAACGGGGGTTAGCAATCAGCCCCAGCATTTT. The encoded protein is CAWATGVSNQPQHF.

The V call is TRBV5-1, the J call TRBJ2-4; D call uncertain. Germline-derived CDR1 and CDR2 are SGHRS and YFSETQ. The CDR3 is made up of 14 amino acids. V was shortened by 0 bases and J by 1 base, with 5 bases between the two germline ends. CDR3 loop: CASSLDGAKNIQYF. Here the CDR3 DNA reads TGCGCCAGCAGCTTGGACGGGGCCAAAAACATTCAGTACTTC. Full variable domain (rest looked up from reference TRBV5-1 and TRBJ2-4): KAGVTQTPRYLIKTRGQQVTLSCSPISGHRSVSWYQQTPGQGLQFLFEYFSETQRNKGNFPGRFSGRQFSNSRSEMNVSTLELGDSALYLCASSLDGAKNIQYFGAGTRLSVL.

The rearrangement joins TRBV30 to TRBJ2-7; 8 nucleotides align to TRBD2. Per germline, CDR1 GTSNPN and CDR2 SVGIG (reference sequence). The length of the CDR3 is 11 residues. Written as DNA, the CDR3 is TGTGTAACGGGAGGGCCTTACGAGCAGTACTTC. Its protein product is CVTGGPYEQYF. Looking up the rest from reference TRBV30 and TRBJ2-7 gives the full variable domain: SQTIHQWPATLVQPVGSPLSLECTVEGTSNPNLYWYRQAAGRGLQLLFYSVGIGQISSEVPQNLSASRPQDRQFILSSKKLLLSDSGFYLCVTGGPYEQYFGPGTRLTVT.

There are many counts of this clone. The chain uses TRBV18 and TRBJ2-1; D perhaps matches TRBD1 (5 bases). The CDR3 is 14 residues long. V was pared by 2 bases and J by 4 bases, with 9 bases between. The germline CDR1 and CDR2 sequences are KGHSH and LQKENI. The CDR3 is CASSPGAGYNEQFF. DNA for the CDR3: TGTGCCAGCTCACCAGGGGCCGGTTACAATGAGCAGTTCTTC.

V is TRBV5-1 and J is TRBJ2-4; the match to TRBD1 covers 7 bases. This CDR3 contains 14 residues. Losses at the gene ends were 0 bases for V and 3 bases for J; bases not matched to a gene: 0. Germline lookup yields CDR1 SGHRS and CDR2 YFSETQ. CDR3 nucleotides: TGCGCCAGCAGCTTGGGACAGGGCAAAAACATTCAGTACTTC. This gives the protein CASSLGQGKNIQYF.

V is TRBV30 and J is TRBJ1-3, with D unresolved. The CDR3 runs 13 residues. Germline CDR1 and CDR2: GTSNPN and SVGIG (reference sequence). Trimming shortened V by 4 bases and J by 4 bases, and 11 bases separated the two germline ends. CDR3 residues: CAWKLTGGNTIYF. The CDR3 nucleotides read TGTGCCTGGAAACTAACGGGAGGAAACACCATATATTTT. Filled out from reference TRBV30 and TRBJ1-3, the complete variable domain reads SQTIHQWPATLVQPVGSPLSLECTVEGTSNPNLYWYRQAAGRGLQLLFYSVGIGQISSEVPQNLSASRPQDRQFILSSKKLLLSDSGFYLCAWKLTGGNTIYFGEGSWLTVV.

V and J are TRBV25-1 and TRBJ1-1; 9 bases fit TRBD1. Germline values: CDR1 MGHDK, CDR2 SYGVNS. CDR3 length: 18 residues. V dropped 3 bases and J dropped 0; count of bases not matched to a gene: 11. The chain's CDR3 is CASSDQPGQGSLNTEAFF. The DNA for the CDR3 is TGTGCCAGCAGTGACCAACCGGGACAGGGTAGTTTGAACACTGAAGCTTTCTTT.

The chain joins TRBV2 to TRBJ1-5; possibly TRBD1 for D (5 bases). The CDR3 is 14 residues long. Germline V gene sequence: CDR1 SNHLY, CDR2 FYNNEI. V shed 5 bases and J shed 3 bases, with 11 bases lying between them. This CDR3 reads CASSPTGLNQPQHF. The CDR3 bases are TGTGCCAGCAGTCCTACAGGTCTCAATCAGCCCCAGCATTTT.

The V gene is TRBV30, the J gene TRBJ2-1, with D hard to call. This CDR3 region has 11 residues. V was clipped by 2 bases and J by 9 bases, with 8 bases between them. Germline CDR1 GTSNPN, CDR2 SVGIG (reference sequence). In nucleotides, the CDR3 is TGTGCCTGGAGTTTATGGAGTGAGCAGTTCTTC. This encodes CAWSLWSEQFF.